The 23 T cell receptor beta chains reported below all come from one sample, sequenced in a study of regulatory T cells in long-lasting Graves disease. For TCR beta, libraries came from iRepertoire HTBI primers and Arm-PCR of CDR3 regions. TCRdb called the multiplex PCR reads again in MiXCR, with one record for every CDR3 protein. The sample gives roughly 500,000 distinct CDR3 sequences, more than 10% of which show up once; roughly 8.9% is in the top ten. Time point denoted: newly diagnosed GD, antithyroid drugs for less than 3 months. Construction of the TCR library relied on RNA isolated from PBMCs. These sequences were also reported in another study, on T cells in Graves' hyperthyroidism and ophthalmopathy.

This sample comprised peripheral blood mononuclear cells (PBMCs), obtained at new diagnosis, from a patient treated with antithyroid drugs. These TCRs come from a woman in her 30s with Graves disease.

This clonotype was counted between two and nine times. The chain is built from TRBV2 and TRBJ1-2; 11 bases fit TRBD1. V dropped 6 bases and J dropped 8; count of bases not matched to a gene: 11. The CDR3 extends over 15 amino acids. Germline-derived CDR1 and CDR2 are SNHLY and FYNNEI. In DNA form, the CDR3 reads TGTGCCAGCAGCTTGGCGGACAGGGGGCTTCGGGGCTACACCTTC. Its protein product is CASSLADRGLRGYTF. The whole variable domain, filled in from reference TRBV2 and TRBJ1-2, reads EPEVTQTPSHQVTQMGQEVILRCVPISNHLYFYWYRQILGQKVEFLVSFYNNEISEKSEIFDDQFSVERPDGSNFTLKIRSTKLEDSAMYFCASSLADRGLRGYTFGSGTRLTVV.

The chain links TRBV28 to TRBJ2-5, with 9 bases that match TRBD2. CDR1 is MDHEN and CDR2 is SYDVKM in the germline V gene. V shed 5 bases and J 5 bases; nucleotides not matched to a gene: 15. This CDR3 is 17 amino acids long. The CDR3 region is CASSRPARRGGRETQYF. Here the CDR3 DNA reads TGTGCCAGCAGTCGCCCCGCGCGGCGGGGGGGCCGGGAGACCCAGTACTTC. Using reference TRBV28 and TRBJ2-5 for the parts outside the CDR3, the full variable domain is DVKVTQSSRYLVKRTGEKVFLECVQDMDHENMFWYRQDPGLGLRLIYFSYDVKMKEKGDIPEGYSVSREKKERFSLILESASTNQTSMYLCASSRPARRGGRETQYFGPGTRLLVL.

This clonotype appeared many times. This sequence joins TRBV9 and TRBJ2-1; 14 bases line up with TRBD2. Germline V gives CDR1 SGDLS, CDR2 YYNGEE. V lost 0 bases to trimming and J lost 7 bases; unmatched junction nucleotides: 3. CDR3 length equals 16 residues. CDR3 sequence reads: CASSVAGTSGSNEQFF. The CDR3, as DNA: TGTGCCAGCAGCGTAGCTGGGACTAGCGGGAGTAATGAGCAGTTCTTC.

This clonotype has ten or more counts. The CDR3 coding sequence is TGTGCCACGGAACAGGGAAGGAACACTGAAGCTTTCTTT. It yields the protein CATEQGRNTEAFF. The rearrangement uses TRBV6-1 and TRBJ1-1, with a weak D call TRBD1 (6 bases). This CDR3 comprises 13 residues. Germline V gene lookup returns CDR1 MNHNS and CDR2 SASEGT. V lost 10 bases and J lost 1, with 13 bases in between.

This clonotype was seen repeatedly, ten times or more. V usage is TRBV2 and J usage is TRBJ2-5; D may be TRBD1 or TRBD2 (6 bases each). This CDR3 has 15 residues. V shed 6 bases and J shed 4 bases, with 18 bases lying between them. Germline V lookup: CDR1 SNHLY, CDR2 FYNNEI. CDR3 nucleotide sequence: TGTGCCAGCAGACTTGGGGGGCCTCCATCAGAGACCCAGTACTTC. This translates into CASRLGGPPSETQYF.

This clonotype was counted many times. This rearrangement joins TRBV19 to TRBJ2-1; tentative D call: TRBD1 (5 bases). V shed 8 bases and J shed 3 bases, with 11 bases lying between them. The CDR3 runs to 13 residues. Per germline, CDR1 LNHDA and CDR2 SQIVND (reference sequence). Written as DNA, the CDR3 is TGTGCCAGTGATGGACAAGGCTACAATGAGCAGTTCTTC. Translating gives CASDGQGYNEQFF.

Ten or more counts support this clonotype. The V call is TRBV5-5, the J call TRBJ2-7; D might be TRBD1 (6 bases). CDR3 length equals 12 residues. The V and J ends lost 1 base and 6 bases respectively, with 8 bases between them. The V gene's germline CDR1 is SGHKS and CDR2 YYEKEE (reference sequence). CDR3 protein: CASSLRGIEQYF. DNA for the CDR3: TGTGCCAGCAGCTTGAGGGGGATCGAGCAGTACTTC.

This clonotype was counted at least ten times. CDR3 coding DNA: TGTGCCAGCAGTCTGGGGACCCCGGGCCTTAATGAGCAGTTCTTC. Translated, it gives CASSLGTPGLNEQFF. The chain combines TRBV28 with TRBJ2-1; D may correspond to TRBD1 or TRBD2 (5 bases each). V was pared by 5 bases and J by 7 bases, with 18 bases between. This CDR3 region has 15 residues. Germline lookup yields CDR1 MDHEN and CDR2 SYDVKM.

This chain joins TRBV28 and TRBJ1-4; 11 bases fit TRBD1. The germline CDR1 and CDR2 sequences are MDHEN and SYDVKM. The length of the CDR3 is 16 residues. The V gene end was trimmed by 6 bases and the J gene end by 7 bases; junction bases not matched to a gene: 10. In DNA, the CDR3 is TGTGCCAGCAGAGCACCGGGACAGGGGGGGGGTGAAAAACTGTTTTTT. It specifies CASRAPGQGGGEKLFF.

This clonotype was recorded many times. The rearrangement uses TRBV6-2 or TRBV6-3 and TRBJ2-7, with 8 bases identical to TRBD2. CDR1 and CDR2 from the germline V gene are MNHEY and SVGEGT. This CDR3 is 14 amino acids long. V shed 5 bases and J 3 bases; nucleotides not matched to a gene: 6. The CDR3 DNA follows: TGTGCCAGCAGTGGACTAGCCGGCGGCTACGAGCAGTACTTC. This gives the protein CASSGLAGGYEQYF.

On this clonotype itself: This clone may be a read error of a much larger clone one base away. CDR3 region: CASSPHMGGASATQYF. The CDR3 DNA sequence: TGTGCCAGCAGCCCCCATATGGGCGGAGCGAGTGCGACCCAGTACTTC. V and J are TRBV3-1 and TRBJ2-5; D call uncertain. Trimming shortened V by 4 bases and J by 7 bases, and 22 bases separated the two germline ends. This CDR3 contains 16 residues. Germline CDR1 reads LGHDT; CDR2 reads YNNKEL (reference sequence).

There are many counts of this clonotype. V usage is TRBV6-1 and J usage is TRBJ1-6; 8 positions match TRBD1. The J segment lost 8 bases and the V segment lost 3 bases, leaving 6 bases of the junction unmatched. Germline assignment: CDR1 MNHNS and CDR2 SASEGT. CDR3 size: 15 residues. The CDR3 is CASSDRQGKYSPLHF. The CDR3 DNA is TGTGCCAGCAGTGATCGACAGGGGAAGTATTCACCCCTCCACTTT.

This clonotype has ten or more counts. The gene calls are TRBV11-2 and TRBJ2-5; 7 nucleotides match TRBD2. Germline V gives CDR1 SGHAT, CDR2 FQNNGV. Trimming took 4 bases from V and 7 from J; bases not matched to a gene: 9. There are 14 residues in the CDR3. The CDR3 DNA reads as TGTGCCAGCAGCTCTCCGGCTGGCGGGGGGACCCAGTACTTC. This translates into CASSSPAGGGTQYF.

The chain recombines TRBV18 with TRBJ2-5; perhaps TRBD1 as D (5 bases). Germline CDR1 reads KGHSH; CDR2 reads LQKENI. Trimming took 5 bases from V and 1 from J, leaving 14 bases between them. The CDR3 length is 15 residues. The CDR3, as DNA: TGTGCCAGCTCAACAATAAATACAGGCCAAGAGACCCAGTACTTC. Translated, it gives CASSTINTGQETQYF.

The V call is TRBV18, the J call TRBJ1-2, with D uncertain. Trimming pared 3 bases from V and 5 bases from J, leaving 13 bases between. Germline lookup yields CDR1 KGHSH and CDR2 LQKENI. The CDR3 spans 14 residues. This CDR3 is CASSPDDTGYGYTF. CDR3 nucleotides: TGTGCCAGCTCACCTGACGACACTGGATATGGCTACACCTTC.

A note on this clonotype: This may arise from a read error, as a much more abundant clone is one base away. The CDR3 DNA follows: TGTGCCAGCAGTTACGATCCCGGAGGGGCTGAAGCTTCCTTT. Protein product: CASSYDPGGAEASF. The V call is TRBV6-5, the J call TRBJ1-1; TRBD1 might be the D (5 bases). The CDR3 is made up of 14 amino acids. CDR1 and CDR2 from the germline V gene are MNHEY and SVGAGI.

The V gene is TRBV6-2 or TRBV6-3, the J gene TRBJ2-3; 7 bases are shared with TRBD2. Losses at the gene ends were 2 bases for V and 12 bases for J; bases not matched to a gene: 8. The CDR3 extends over 13 amino acids. CDR1 and CDR2 from the germline V gene are MNHEY and SVGEGT. The CDR3 is CASSYAGTIRQYF. The CDR3, as DNA: TGTGCCAGCAGTTACGCGGGGACTATCCGTCAGTATTTT.

This clonotype was observed many times. The chain is built from TRBV20-1 and TRBJ2-7; D is undetermined. V was shortened by 2 bases and J by 3 bases, with 5 bases between the two germline ends. This CDR3 is 11 amino acids long. The V gene's germline CDR1 is DFQATT and CDR2 SNEGSKA (reference sequence). CDR3 DNA sequence: TGCAGTGCTAGACAAGACTACGAGCAGTACTTC. Its translation is CSARQDYEQYF.

The table lists this clonotype with many counts. The CDR3 sequence: CAWSVRWAPNEKLFF. The CDR3 DNA reads TGTGCCTGGAGTGTACGGTGGGCCCCTAATGAAAAACTGTTTTTT. The gene calls are TRBV30 and TRBJ1-4; no clear D. Germline assignment: CDR1 GTSNPN and CDR2 SVGIG (reference sequence). Trimming took off 0 bases at V and 3 bases at J, with 11 bases between the two ends. The CDR3 sequence is 15 residues long.

This clonotype was recorded at least ten times. The chain recombines TRBV9 with TRBJ1-2; D is ambiguous. CDR1 SGDLS and CDR2 YYNGEE come from the germline V gene. V was trimmed by 1 base and J by 7 bases, leaving 17 bases between them. This CDR3 is 15 amino acids long. CDR3 protein: CASSVMGVGSGGYTF. CDR3 DNA: TGTGCCAGCAGCGTAATGGGAGTTGGGTCGGGTGGCTACACCTTC.

The CDR3 reads CSARADETGGWLEEKLFF. CDR3 coding DNA: TGCAGTGCTAGAGCTGACGAGACAGGAGGTTGGTTGGAGGAAAAACTGTTTTTT. This sequence joins TRBV20-1 and TRBJ1-4; a possible D gene is TRBD1 (6 bases). The CDR3 spans 18 residues. Germline CDR1 reads DFQATT; CDR2 reads SNEGSKA (reference sequence). Trimming stripped 1 base from V and 8 bases from J, with 26 bases between.

The sample holds many counts of this clonotype. This sequence joins TRBV6-1 and TRBJ1-2; D is ambiguous. The germline V gene encodes CDR1 MNHNS and CDR2 SASEGT. This CDR3 contains 13 residues. V lost 9 bases, J lost 0 bases, and 11 bases lay in between. This CDR3 is CASQNQANYGYTF. In nucleotides, the CDR3 is TGTGCCAGTCAGAACCAGGCTAACTATGGCTACACCTTC.

This clonotype came up many times. V is TRBV20-1 and J is TRBJ1-5; weak D call: TRBD1 (5 bases). V was cut by 4 bases and J by 8 bases, with 15 bases left in between. Germline V CDR1 and CDR2: DFQATT, SNEGSKA (reference sequence). There are 13 residues in the CDR3. CDR3 sequence: CSANGGLGKPQHF. CDR3 in DNA: TGCAGTGCTAACGGGGGGTTGGGTAAGCCCCAGCATTTT.